The clone carrying this TCR beta chain was recorded a few times. Antigen specificity is unknown. Included in the TCR beta cDNA libraries were unique molecular identifiers. MiXCR, run by TCRdb on the PCR reads, gives a single entry per CDR3 protein. The table includes hundreds of thousands of distinct CDR3 sequences, roughly 30% detected once. This specimen belongs to a study of post-analysis software for immune sequencing data. Study-level findings and limits: Controls showed lower frequencies than patients for roughly five TRBV segments, and TRBV5-6, TRBV5-1 and TRBV20-1 were among these. Samples prepared in the same batch strongly co-clustered by F measure.

The CDR3 runs 18 residues. V was trimmed by 4 bases and J by 4 bases, leaving 22 bases between them. Germline loops: CDR1 KGHDR, CDR2 SFDVKD. The TCR sequence derives from a girl aged 5-17 years with multiple sclerosis. The chain uses TRBV24-1 and TRBJ1-5; D is unresolved. Sequenced input: blood. CDR3: CATSDPVRQVRENQPQHF. In DNA, the CDR3 is TGTGCCACCAGTGACCCAGTTCGCCAGGTGAGAGAAAATCAGCCCCAGCATTTT.